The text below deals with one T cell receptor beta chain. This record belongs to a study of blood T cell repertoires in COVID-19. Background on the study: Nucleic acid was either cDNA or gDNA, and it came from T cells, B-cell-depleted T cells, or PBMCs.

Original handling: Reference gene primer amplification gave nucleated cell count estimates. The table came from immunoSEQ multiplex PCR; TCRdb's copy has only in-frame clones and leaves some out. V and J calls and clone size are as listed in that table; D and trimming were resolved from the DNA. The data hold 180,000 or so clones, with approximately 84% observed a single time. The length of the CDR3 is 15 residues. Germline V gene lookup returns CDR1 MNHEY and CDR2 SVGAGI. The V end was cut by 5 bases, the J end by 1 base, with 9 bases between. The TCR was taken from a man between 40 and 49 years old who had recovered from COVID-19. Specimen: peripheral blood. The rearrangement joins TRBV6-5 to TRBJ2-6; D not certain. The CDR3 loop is CASSSRRSGANVLTF. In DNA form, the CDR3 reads TGTGCCAGCAGTAGTCGGCGGTCTGGGGCCAACGTCCTGACTTTC.